This paragraph covers one TCR beta chain sequence. Its antigen is not identified. The sample comes from a study of shared clonotypes between healthy human individuals. Study-wide background: CD4 naive and memory got three plates each, CD8 naive two, CD8 memory one.

Each replicate PCR on the sorted subsets used 200 to 250 ng DNA (roughly 32,000 T cell genomes). The protocol was immunoSEQ multiplex PCR, while the TCRdb copy is restricted to in-frame clones and leaves out a portion. The table records 2.3 million or so clones, approximately 93% of them present only once. Notes on the study in general: Compared with memory subsets, naive subsets generally had larger estimated richness.

This clonotype originated in a man between 18 and 35 years old in good health. Some clones in this sample may be carry-over from other donors' samples. Sequencing input: naive CD4+ T cells from PBMCs. The subset: CD45RA+ positively selected.

The CDR3 DNA reads as TGTGCCAGCAGCTTCGGGACTAGCTCCACCTACAATGAGCAGTTCTTC. It encodes CASSFGTSSTYNEQFF. This sequence joins TRBV7-8 and TRBJ2-1, with 9 bases aligning to TRBD2. Losses at the gene ends were 3 bases for V and 2 bases for J; bases not matched to a gene: 5. The CDR3 runs to 16 residues. The germline CDR1 and CDR2 sequences are SGHVS and FQNEAQ.